Following are 10 T cell receptor beta chains from one sample sequenced in a study of blood T cells in healthy people across ages. A second roughly 6 to 12 cycle PCR used barcoded and J-beta primers. One entry per CDR3 protein results from TCRdb running MiXCR on the 5' RACE reads. Among roughly 800,000 distinct CDR3 sequences listed, approximately 25% were seen once. The same specimen was also included in a second study, on T cells of mothers and their children.

Sample: blood. These receptors were taken from a boy younger than 18 in good health.

This clonotype was seen once. V usage is TRBV30 and J usage is TRBJ2-3, with D possibly being TRBD1 or TRBD2 (5 bases each). With 3 bases removed from V and 5 bases from J, the gap between germline ends came to 24 bases. The CDR3 is 17 residues long. Germline CDR1 and CDR2: GTSNPN and SVGIG (reference sequence). The CDR3, as DNA: TGTGCCTGGAGCAAATACCAAGGGACCGAGCGCGGAGATACGCAGTATTTT. Translated, it gives CAWSKYQGTERGDTQYF.

The sample holds a few counts of this clonotype. V gene TRBV6-6 combines with J gene TRBJ1-6; possibly TRBD1 for D (5 bases). Germline V CDR1 and CDR2: MNHNY, SVGAGI (reference sequence). V lost 7 bases and J lost 13, with 20 bases in between. The CDR3 sequence is 14 residues long. The chain's CDR3 is CASTNRDVGTPLHF. In DNA form, the CDR3 reads TGTGCCAGCACCAACCGGGACGTAGGGACCCCCCTCCACTTT.

The sample holds a few counts of this clonotype. The chain recombines TRBV7-6 with TRBJ2-7, with 8 nucleotides matching TRBD2. Losses at the gene ends were 1 base for V and 3 bases for J; bases not matched to a gene: 5. Germline V gives CDR1 SGHVS, CDR2 FNYEAQ. CDR3 length equals 15 residues. DNA for the CDR3: TGTGCCAGCAGCTTAGATGGACTAGCTTTCTACGAGCAGTACTTC. Translating gives CASSLDGLAFYEQYF.

This chain connects TRBV28 to TRBJ1-4; TRBD1 aligns across 7 bases. CDR1 is MDHEN and CDR2 is SYDVKM in the germline V gene. The CDR3 runs to 15 residues. The J segment lost 8 bases and the V segment lost 4 bases, leaving 10 bases of the junction unmatched. The CDR3 sequence is CASSWGGGGPEKLFF. As DNA, the CDR3 is TGTGCCAGCAGTTGGGGAGGAGGGGGCCCCGAAAAACTGTTTTTT.

The chain uses TRBV29-1 and TRBJ2-5; 7 bases are shared with TRBD1. Germline-derived CDR1 and CDR2 are SQVTM and ANQGSEA. CDR3 size: 12 residues. Trimming removed 6 bases from V and 5 bases from J; junction bases left unmatched: 6. Here the CDR3 reads CSVTGQMETQYF. The CDR3 DNA reads TGCAGCGTGACGGGACAGATGGAGACCCAGTACTTC.

This clonotype has only a few counts. The CDR3 region has the DNA TGTGCCAGTAGTATACAGGGGGCGCATGACGGGGAGCTGTTTTTT. It specifies CASSIQGAHDGELFF. The chain employs TRBV19 and TRBJ2-2; TRBD1 aligns across 8 bases. Germline V gene sequence: CDR1 LNHDA, CDR2 SQIVND (reference sequence). Trimming took 2 bases from V and 7 from J; bases not matched to a gene: 6. The CDR3 contains 15 residues.

This sequence joins TRBV7-2 and TRBJ2-5; D gene uncertain. The CDR3 extends over 15 amino acids. V lost 1 base and J 2 bases, leaving 11 bases between the germline ends. Germline assignment: CDR1 SGHTA and CDR2 FQGNSA. The CDR3 DNA follows: TGTGCCAGCAGCTTAGAATCAATCCTACAAGAGACCCAGTACTTC. This codes for CASSLESILQETQYF.

The genes are TRBV11-1 and TRBJ2-6, with TRBD2 identical over 7 bases. The CDR3 totals 18 residues. After removal of 0 bases from V and 1 base from J, the junction contained 6 bases not matched to a gene. Germline V gives CDR1 SGHAT, CDR2 FQDESV (reference sequence). Here the CDR3 reads CASSLAGGPGSGANVLTF. CDR3 nucleotides: TGTGCCAGCAGCTTAGCGGGAGGGCCCGGTTCTGGGGCCAACGTCCTGACTTTC.

The rearrangement links TRBV7-9 to TRBJ1-4, with D hard to call. CDR1 and CDR2 from the germline V gene are SEHNR and FQNEAQ (reference sequence). The V end was cut by 5 bases, the J end by 4 bases, with 14 bases between. The CDR3 has 15 residues. The CDR3 reads CASSRGRIINEKLFF. The CDR3 DNA is TGTGCCAGCAGCCGAGGCCGAATAATTAATGAAAAACTGTTTTTT.

This clonotype was detected only a few times. The CDR3 is CASSLAGGRGGNEQFF. DNA for the CDR3: TGTGCCAGCAGTTTGGCGGGAGGACGGGGTGGGAATGAGCAGTTCTTC. V and J are TRBV7-3 and TRBJ2-1; TRBD2 agrees at 8 bases. CDR1 and CDR2 (germline): SGHTA, FQGTGA. The CDR3 loop spans 16 amino acids. Trimming took 6 bases from V and 7 from J; bases not matched to a gene: 14. Drawing the rest from reference TRBV7-3 and TRBJ2-1, the complete variable domain is GAGVSQTPSNKVTEKGKYVELRCDPISGHTALYWYRQSLGQGPEFLIYFQGTGAADDSGLPNDRFFAVRPEGSVSTLKIQRTERGDSAVYLCASSLAGGRGGNEQFFGPGTRLTVL.